This TCR beta chain was recorded in a study of cytomegalovirus exposure and HLA in healthy donors. On this clone itself: Its target is unknown.

TCRdb's copy holds only in-frame clones and misses some; the assay was immunoSEQ multiplex PCR. The sample lists some 85,000 clones; roughly 95% were seen once. Study results and limitations: Listed as cytomegalovirus-associated were 164 TCR beta chains.

The clonotype comes from a woman aged 18-29 years in good health and CMV-seronegative. The sample comprised PBMCs.

In DNA form, the CDR3 reads TGTGCCAGCTCAACGAATCCGACAGGGTACGATGAGCAGTTCTTC. Amino acid sequence: CASSTNPTGYDEQFF. The chain combines TRBV18 with TRBJ2-1; 7 bases align to TRBD1. V gave up 5 bases and J gave up 8 bases; unmatched junction bases: 12. The CDR3 is 15 amino acids. Germline V gene data show CDR1 as KGHSH and CDR2 as LQKENI.